Listed here are 29 T cell receptor beta chains from one sample, sequenced in a study of blood T cell repertoires in COVID-19. Clones were sequenced by immunoSEQ multiplex PCR, and TCRdb holds only the in-frame ones, with some missing. This repertoire shows 150,000 to 200,000 clones, around 84% found once; its top ten account for roughly 20%. Sequenced input: peripheral blood. These TCRs come from a woman of 80 years or more with acute or convalescent COVID-19.

About this clone: The same CDR3 arises from other DNA sequences in this sample as well. Here the CDR3 reads CSASQGVNQPQHF. CDR3 in DNA: TGCAGTGCTAGTCAGGGGGTCAATCAGCCCCAGCATTTT. The chain joins TRBV20-1 to TRBJ1-5, with TRBD1 identical over 7 bases. The J segment lost 3 bases and the V segment lost 3 bases, leaving 2 bases of the junction unmatched. Looked up from germline, CDR1 is DFQATT and CDR2 is SNEGSKA (reference sequence). The CDR3 extends over 13 amino acids.

The chain is built from TRBV11-2 and TRBJ1-5; D possibly corresponds to TRBD1 (6 bases). This CDR3 region has 13 residues. Germline CDR1 is SGHAT and CDR2 is FQNNGV. The V end lost 5 bases, the J end lost 4 bases, and 9 bases lay between the germline ends. The CDR3 sequence: CASSQGQNQPQHF. The CDR3 DNA reads as TGTGCCAGCAGCCAGGGGCAGAATCAGCCCCAGCATTTT.

This clone was counted only a few times. This chain uses TRBV5-1 with TRBJ2-7, with TRBD1 matching 10 bases. J gave up 3 bases and V 4 bases, and 10 bases lay outside the gene matches. The CDR3 length is 16 residues. The V gene's germline CDR1 is SGHRS and CDR2 YFSETQ. CDR3 protein: CASSRHTGTGDYEQYF. In DNA, the CDR3 is TGCGCCAGCAGCCGACATACCGGGACAGGGGACTACGAGCAGTACTTC.

This chain joins TRBV28 and TRBJ2-7; tentatively, D is TRBD2 (5 bases). CDR3 length: 13 residues. Germline CDR1 reads MDHEN; CDR2 reads SYDVKM. Trimming cost V 2 bases and J 7 bases, with 12 bases left between them. CDR3 in DNA: TGTGCCAGCAGTTTAAACGGGAACCGGGAGCAGTACTTC. Amino acid sequence: CASSLNGNREQYF.

V usage is TRBV4-1 and J usage is TRBJ2-1, with D unresolved. The germline CDR1 and CDR2 sequences are MGHRA and YSYEKL. Trimming took 4 bases from V and 2 from J, leaving 9 bases between them. CDR3 length: 14 residues. CDR3 bases: TGCGCCAGCAGCCGCGGCCCGACCTACAATGAGCAGTTCTTC. Protein sequence: CASSRGPTYNEQFF.

The rearrangement joins TRBV30 to TRBJ1-2, with 7 bases that match TRBD1. V lost 0 bases and J lost 1; bases outside the gene matches: 5. This CDR3 is 15 amino acids long. CDR1 and CDR2 (germline): GTSNPN, SVGIG (reference sequence). The CDR3: CAWSVNRGFNYGYTF. CDR3 DNA sequence: TGTGCCTGGAGTGTCAACAGGGGTTTTAACTATGGCTACACCTTC.

The gene calls are TRBV10-3 and TRBJ2-3; 12 bases are shared with TRBD2. V shed 10 bases, J shed 0 bases, and the junction held 8 bases outside the gene matches. CDR1 ENHRY and CDR2 SYGVKD come from the germline V gene. The CDR3 spans 16 residues. The CDR3 DNA is TGTGCCAGCGGACTAGCGGGGACCACTAGCACAGATACGCAGTATTTT. It yields the protein CASGLAGTTSTDTQYF.

This clone was recorded a few times. The chain is built from TRBV7-2 and TRBJ1-3; weak D call: TRBD1 (5 bases). Between the trimmed V and J ends, which lost 5 bases and 0 bases, there was a span of 17 bases. This CDR3 has 17 residues. Per the germline V gene, CDR1 is SGHTA and CDR2 is FQGNSA. The CDR3 here is CASSPDRTLYSGNTIYF. DNA for the CDR3: TGTGCCAGCAGCCCAGACAGAACCCTATACTCTGGAAACACCATATATTTT.

This chain connects TRBV28 to TRBJ2-7; the match to TRBD2 covers 7 bases. With V trimmed by 5 bases and J by 7 bases, 17 bases remained unmatched. The CDR3 length is 16 residues. Germline V gives CDR1 MDHEN, CDR2 SYDVKM. The CDR3 bases are TGTGCCAGCAGTACAGGCGCGGGGGTCCGATTTTGGGAGCAGTACTTC. Encoded protein: CASSTGAGVRFWEQYF.

The chain has TRBV28 and TRBJ1-6; D is ambiguous. V shed 8 bases and J shed 4 bases, with 15 bases lying between them. This CDR3 is built from 15 residues. CDR1 and CDR2 from the germline V gene are MDHEN and SYDVKM. The CDR3 bases are TGTGCCAGCTCAACAGCAGCCCAGTATAATTCACCCCTCCACTTT. Its translation is CASSTAAQYNSPLHF.

This rearrangement joins TRBV4-1 to TRBJ1-6, with D possibly TRBD1 on 6 matching bases. CDR3 length equals 19 residues. Germline V gene lookup returns CDR1 MGHRA and CDR2 YSYEKL. Trimming pared 0 bases from V and 6 bases from J, leaving 21 bases between. CDR3 nucleotides: TGCGCCAGCAGCCAAGATGTTTTACGCCAGGGGATTATTAATTCACCCCTCCACTTT. Its translation is CASSQDVLRQGIINSPLHF.

The V and J genes are TRBV5-4 and TRBJ1-3; D uncertain. The V and J ends lost 1 base and 8 bases respectively, with 16 bases between them. Germline lookup yields CDR1 SGHNT and CDR2 YYREEE (reference sequence). The CDR3 totals 15 residues. CDR3 in amino acids: CASSLFGGPKDTIYF. In DNA form, the CDR3 reads TGTGCCAGCAGCTTGTTCGGCGGCCCTAAGGACACCATATATTTT.

This sequence joins TRBV27 and TRBJ2-3; 12 nucleotides line up with TRBD2. The CDR3 is made up of 13 amino acids. Germline trimming cut 8 bases from V and 11 bases from J; bases unmatched to any gene: 8. Germline V gene sequence: CDR1 MNHEY, CDR2 SMNVEV (reference sequence). CDR3 coding DNA: TGTGCCAGCCGACTAGCGGGAGTCCCGTGGCAGTATTTT. Translated, it gives CASRLAGVPWQYF.

The J gene is TRBJ2-1, the V gene TRBV7-2; TRBD2 might be the D (6 bases). The germline CDR1 and CDR2 sequences are SGHTA and FQGNSA. V lost 4 bases and J 9 bases, leaving 16 bases between the germline ends. CDR3 size: 14 residues. The CDR3 is CASSSQGGVGEQFF. As DNA, the CDR3 is TGTGCCAGCAGCTCACAAGGCGGGGTAGGTGAGCAGTTCTTC.

The V and J genes are TRBV19 and TRBJ1-1, with a possible D match to TRBD1 (6 bases). V lost 3 bases and J 4 bases, leaving 15 bases between the germline ends. Germline loops: CDR1 LNHDA, CDR2 SQIVND (reference sequence). This CDR3 is 15 amino acids long. CDR3 in DNA: TGTGCCAGTAGTATCCAGGGGCAAAAAGGCACTGAAGCTTTCTTT. Encoded protein: CASSIQGQKGTEAFF.

Only one count was recorded for this clone. The genes are TRBV7-4 and TRBJ1-5; maybe TRBD1 (6 bases). This CDR3 comprises 16 residues. Germline CDR1 SGHVT, CDR2 SQSDAQ. V lost 0 bases, J lost 7 bases, and 16 bases lay in between. CDR3 residues: CASSLAIRGADQPQHF. The CDR3 DNA sequence: TGTGCCAGCAGCTTAGCCATCCGGGGGGCTGACCAGCCCCAGCATTTT.

This chain connects TRBV5-4 to TRBJ2-2; TRBD2 matches 7 bases. Germline-derived CDR1 and CDR2 are SGHNT and YYREEE (reference sequence). The CDR3 is 15 amino acids. Trimming took 5 bases from V and 2 from J; bases not matched to a gene: 6. CDR3 in amino acids: CASRAGTTNTGELFF. DNA for the CDR3: TGTGCCAGCAGAGCCGGGACTACTAACACCGGGGAGCTGTTTTTT.

To note about this clone: This CDR3 is also generated by other DNA sequences in the sample. The chain recombines TRBV5-1 with TRBJ1-1, with D possibly TRBD1 on 6 matching bases. CDR3 length equals 13 residues. Trimming took 7 bases from V and 2 from J, leaving 12 bases between them. The V gene's germline CDR1 is SGHRS and CDR2 YFSETQ. The CDR3 loop is CASRTTGNTEAFF. DNA for the CDR3: TGCGCCAGCCGCACGACAGGTAACACTGAAGCTTTCTTT.

V gene TRBV18 combines with J gene TRBJ1-2, with D possibly matching TRBD1 (5 bases). V lost 4 bases to trimming and J lost 2 bases, with 17 bases between them. CDR1 KGHSH and CDR2 LQKENI come from the germline V gene. This CDR3 has 16 residues. The CDR3 spells CASSHPQMGRNYGYTF. The CDR3 region has the DNA TGTGCCAGCTCACATCCTCAGATGGGGCGGAACTATGGCTACACCTTC.

The chain employs TRBV19 and TRBJ1-3; possible D gene TRBD1, 6 bases. Germline CDR1 and CDR2: LNHDA and SQIVND (reference sequence). The CDR3 totals 14 residues. V lost 2 bases to trimming and J lost 3 bases, with 8 bases between them. CDR3 in DNA: TGTGCCAGTAGTATATCGGACAGTGGAAACACCATATATTTT. Protein: CASSISDSGNTIYF.

A few counts support this clone. J is TRBJ2-7 and V is TRBV4-2; D remains unclear. This CDR3 comprises 14 residues. V was cut by 0 bases and J by 1 base, with 7 bases left in between. In germline, CDR1 is LGHNA, CDR2 YNFKEQ. CDR3 DNA sequence: TGTGCCAGCAGCCAAGAGGGCAGGTCCTACGAGCAGTACTTC. The encoded protein is CASSQEGRSYEQYF.

The V and J genes are TRBV5-1 and TRBJ2-1, with D possibly matching TRBD2 (5 bases). Trimming removed 0 bases at V and 11 bases at J, with 18 bases between. The germline CDR1 and CDR2 sequences are SGHRS and YFSETQ. There are 15 residues in the CDR3. The CDR3 sequence is CASSLGSFSLAQQFF. The CDR3 DNA sequence: TGCGCCAGCAGCTTGGGGAGTTTCTCCTTAGCGCAGCAGTTCTTC.

This chain links TRBV2 with TRBJ2-1, with 11 bases lining up with TRBD2. Germline V CDR1 and CDR2: SNHLY, FYNNEI. This CDR3 is built from 15 residues. The V and J ends lost 2 bases and 15 bases, in that order; junction bases with no gene match: 12. CDR3 nucleotide sequence: TGTGCCAGCAGTGAACCTGGACTAGCGGGCAAGGCTTGGTTCTTC. It is translated as CASSEPGLAGKAWFF. Filled out from reference TRBV2 and TRBJ2-1, the complete variable domain reads EPEVTQTPSHQVTQMGQEVILRCVPISNHLYFYWYRQILGQKVEFLVSFYNNEISEKSEIFDDQFSVERPDGSNFTLKIRSTKLEDSAMYFCASSEPGLAGKAWFFGPGTRLTVL.

The chain carries TRBV5-1 and TRBJ1-1; 8 bases agree with TRBD1. The junction had 3 bases not matched to a gene; V was cut back by 5 bases and J by 6 bases. The germline CDR1 and CDR2 sequences are SGHRS and YFSETQ. This CDR3 is built from 12 residues. For the CDR3, the DNA is TGCGCCAGCAGGGACAGGGAGGCTGAAGCTTTCTTT. It translates to CASRDREAEAFF.

The chain has TRBV9 and TRBJ2-7, with D tentatively TRBD2 (5 bases). The germline CDR1 and CDR2 sequences are SGDLS and YYNGEE. This CDR3 region has 15 residues. Trimming removed 0 bases from V and 2 bases from J, with 12 bases in between. The CDR3, as DNA: TGTGCCAGCAGCGTAGACGGGCGGGCTACCTACGAGCAGTACTTC. Translating it yields CASSVDGRATYEQYF.

This rearrangement joins TRBV7-9 to TRBJ2-7; D is possibly TRBD2 (5 bases). Trimming pared 5 bases from V and 6 bases from J, leaving 20 bases between. The CDR3 has 15 residues. CDR1 SEHNR and CDR2 FQNEAQ come from the germline V gene (reference sequence). CDR3 region: CASSQTDGLAVEQYF. As DNA, the CDR3 is TGTGCCAGCAGCCAAACCGACGGGCTAGCCGTCGAGCAGTACTTC.

The genes are TRBV29-1 and TRBJ1-2; 8 positions agree with TRBD1. The CDR3 totals 16 residues. Per germline, CDR1 SQVTM and CDR2 ANQGSEA. The V gene end was trimmed by 7 bases and the J gene end by 0 bases; junction bases not matched to a gene: 13. The DNA of the CDR3 is TGCAGCGCCAACCTACAGGGACAGGTGGCTAACTATGGCTACACCTTC. Its protein product is CSANLQGQVANYGYTF. The variable domain in full, with the rest retrieved from reference TRBV29-1 and TRBJ1-2, is SAVISQKPSRDICQRGTSLTIQCQVDSQVTMMFWYRQQPGQSLTLIATANQGSEATYESGFVIDKFPISRPNLTFSTLTVSNMSPEDSSIYLCSANLQGQVANYGYTFGSGTRLTVV.

The chain has TRBV10-1 and TRBJ2-7; a weak D match, TRBD1 (6 bases). The germline V and J ends were trimmed by 6 bases and 2 bases, with 14 bases remaining between them. The germline V gene encodes CDR1 WNHNN and CDR2 SYGVQD (reference sequence). The CDR3 sequence is 14 residues long. The CDR3 is CASSNRDNPYEQYF. The CDR3 nucleotides read TGCGCCAGCAGCAACCGGGACAATCCCTACGAGCAGTACTTC.

The genes are TRBV14 and TRBJ1-2, with D maybe TRBD1 (5 bases). Germline-derived CDR1 and CDR2 are SGHDN and FVKESK. The ends were cut back, 5 bases at V and 8 bases at J, with 21 bases in the middle. The CDR3 consists of 15 residues. CDR3 DNA: TGTGCCAGCAGCTACTCCCGGGGGGTTTCTAAGGGCTACACCTTC. The encoded protein is CASSYSRGVSKGYTF.